This entry lists 9 T cell receptor beta chains sequenced from one sample in a study of blood T cells in healthy people across ages. The second PCR ran roughly 7 to 12 cycles with a sample-barcoded 5' primer and J-beta primers. TCRdb reprocessed the 5' RACE reads with MiXCR, giving one entry per CDR3 protein. The table has hundreds of thousands of distinct CDR3 sequences, around half seen once. Sequencing used blood. The receptors originated from an older man in good health.

This clonotype occurred a few times. This chain uses TRBV4-3 with TRBJ2-4, with 7 positions matching TRBD1. CDR1 is LGHNA, CDR2 YSLEER, per germline. The CDR3 totals 17 residues. With 0 bases clipped from V and 0 bases from J, the junction kept 5 bases outside the gene matches. The CDR3 sequence is CASSQDPQGVAKNIQYF. The DNA of the CDR3 is TGCGCCAGCAGCCAAGATCCTCAGGGGGTAGCCAAAAACATTCAGTACTTC.

This clonotype was observed a handful of times. This chain links TRBV20-1 with TRBJ2-1; 12 bases align to TRBD2. The CDR3 runs to 16 residues. Per germline, CDR1 DFQATT and CDR2 SNEGSKA (reference sequence). V shed 5 bases and J 5 bases; nucleotides not matched to a gene: 10. CDR3 in DNA: TGCAGTGCTTCCACCTCAGGGACTAGCGGGCACAATGAGCAGTTCTTC. Protein: CSASTSGTSGHNEQFF.

This clonotype appeared a single time. V is TRBV30 and J is TRBJ2-1, with TRBD2 identical over 14 bases. J gave up 8 bases and V 1 base, and 4 bases lay outside the gene matches. This CDR3 is 15 amino acids long. Germline V gives CDR1 GTSNPN, CDR2 SVGIG (reference sequence). The CDR3 here is CAWSAPTSGRDEQFF. DNA for the CDR3: TGTGCCTGGAGTGCCCCGACTAGCGGGAGGGATGAGCAGTTCTTC.

This clonotype has only a few counts. The chain employs TRBV7-9 and TRBJ1-1, with D possibly TRBD1 on 5 matching bases. The CDR3 consists of 15 residues. CDR1 is SEHNR and CDR2 is FQNEAQ in the germline V gene (reference sequence). The V and J ends lost 5 bases and 2 bases respectively, with 15 bases between them. CDR3: CASSGWDRGNTEAFF. CDR3 nucleotide sequence: TGTGCCAGCAGCGGGTGGGACCGGGGTAACACTGAAGCTTTCTTT. Filled out from reference TRBV7-9 and TRBJ1-1, the complete variable domain reads DTGVSQNPRHKITKRGQNVTFRCDPISEHNRLYWYRQTLGQGPEFLTYFQNEAQLEKSRLLSDRFSAERPKGSFSTLEIQRTEQGDSAMYLCASSGWDRGNTEAFFGQGTRLTVV.

The rearrangement joins TRBV3-1 to TRBJ1-2; the D is unclear. Trimming left V 0 bases short and J 4 bases short, with 15 bases between. CDR1 and CDR2 (germline): LGHDT, YNNKEL (reference sequence). The CDR3 is made up of 16 amino acids. CDR3 region: CASSQDKTTEPYGYTF. CDR3 nucleotides: TGTGCCAGCAGCCAAGATAAGACAACAGAGCCCTATGGCTACACCTTC.

This clonotype was counted only a few times. The chain combines TRBV21-1 with TRBJ2-7; TRBD2, the D gene given by the table, was not confirmed from the DNA. TRBV21-1 is flagged as a pseudogene. The length of the CDR3 is 12 residues. The CDR3 is CASISLLNEQYF. In DNA form, the CDR3 reads TGTGCCAGCATCTCCCTTTTGAACGAGCAGTACTTC.

The chain has TRBV4-1 and TRBJ2-3; D uncertain. CDR3 length: 16 amino acids. The V gene's germline CDR1 is MGHRA and CDR2 YSYEKL. The V gene lost 0 bases and the J gene lost 0 bases, with 10 bases spanning the gap. This chain's CDR3 is CASSQDFQSSTDTQYF. The CDR3 DNA sequence: TGCGCCAGCAGCCAAGACTTTCAATCTAGCACAGATACGCAGTATTTT.

The chain combines TRBV28 with TRBJ2-7; 9 positions agree with TRBD2. The CDR3 spans 16 residues. The V segment lost 5 bases and the J segment 0 bases; nucleotides outside the gene matches: 8. Germline values: CDR1 MDHEN, CDR2 SYDVKM. In DNA form, the CDR3 reads TGTGCCAGCAGTATGACTCCGGGACTAGCCTCCTACGAGCAGTACTTC. Translating gives CASSMTPGLASYEQYF.

The chain recombines TRBV6-1 with TRBJ2-6; D possibly matches TRBD1 or TRBD2 (6 bases each). The CDR3 has 17 residues. V was trimmed by 7 bases and J by 0 bases, leaving 16 bases between them. Per germline, CDR1 MNHNS and CDR2 SASEGT. CDR3 amino acids: CASTKGGFSSGANVLTF. The CDR3 DNA reads TGTGCCAGCACCAAGGGGGGTTTCAGCTCTGGGGCCAACGTCCTGACTTTC.